This T cell receptor (beta chain) appears in the sequencing data of a study of human T cells and chemical hapten exposure. The germline V gene has CDR1 GTSNPN and CDR2 SVGIG (reference sequence). V was clipped by 8 bases and J by 2 bases, with 15 bases between them. The CDR3 extends over 13 amino acids. Indicated time point: pre-sensitization, week 0. Indicated treatment: therapeutic diphenylcyclopropenone sensitization with weekly scalp DPC. Extraction yielded total RNA from whole blood (unfractionated). MiXCR was run by TCRdb on the RACE reads, yielding one entry per CDR3 protein. The data hold under 60,000 distinct CDR3 sequences, with 8.5% to 10% observed a single time.

The material was whole blood, obtained in connection with sensitization to the hapten diphenylcyclopropenone (DPC). V and J are TRBV30 and TRBJ2-5, with D tentatively TRBD1 or TRBD2 (5 bases each). This TCR derives from a woman aged 30 to 39 with alopecia areata. Some clones in this sample may be carry-over from other donors' samples. CDR3 protein: CAHSPGRQETQYF. CDR3 coding DNA: TGTGCCCACTCGCCGGGACGGCAAGAGACCCAGTACTTC.